The source of this TCR beta chain is a study of OX40 agonist ivuxolimab in advanced cancers. Study overall: The eligibility criteria allowed prior anti-PD-1, anti-PD-L1 or anti-CTLA-4 therapy, and 40% had some. Partial responses occurred in three patients (one hepatocellular carcinoma, two cutaneous melanoma).

General study points: Clonal expansion by week 6 occurred in CD4+ and CD8+ blood T cells (at 0.1 to 3.0 mg/kg). Partial responders at 0.1-3.0 mg/kg had among the lowest clonal expansion.

A remark on this clone: Its matching antigen is unknown.

There are 13 residues in the CDR3. CDR1 is SGHRS and CDR2 is YFSETQ in the germline V gene. Trimming shortened V by 7 bases and J by 6 bases, and 16 bases separated the two germline ends. Only in-frame clones appear in the TCRdb table, and some are missing; sequencing was by immunoSEQ multiplex PCR. Of nearly 80,000 clones detected, about 83% appear once; the ten largest clones hold about 25%. The chain has TRBV5-1 and TRBJ1-1, with D possibly matching TRBD1 (6 bases). The TCR comes from an adult with an advanced solid tumor such as melanoma, head and neck, liver or kidney cancer. The sequences come from CD4+ or CD8+ T cells sorted from blood, collected in a trial of the OX40 agonist ivuxolimab. In DNA, the CDR3 is TGCGCCAGCGGTCCCGCAGGGGTCTCTGAAGCTTTCTTT. Its translation: CASGPAGVSEAFF.